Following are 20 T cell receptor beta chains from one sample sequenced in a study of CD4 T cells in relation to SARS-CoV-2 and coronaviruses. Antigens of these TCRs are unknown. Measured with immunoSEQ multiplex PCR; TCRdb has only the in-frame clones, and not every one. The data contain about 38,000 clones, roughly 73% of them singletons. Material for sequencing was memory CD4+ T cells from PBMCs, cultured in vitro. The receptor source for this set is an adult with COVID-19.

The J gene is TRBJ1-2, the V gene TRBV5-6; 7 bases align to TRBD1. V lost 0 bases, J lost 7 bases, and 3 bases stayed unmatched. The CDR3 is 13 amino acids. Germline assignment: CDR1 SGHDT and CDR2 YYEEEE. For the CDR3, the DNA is TGTGCCAGCAGCTTGGGACAGGGATTTGGCTACACCTTC. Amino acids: CASSLGQGFGYTF.

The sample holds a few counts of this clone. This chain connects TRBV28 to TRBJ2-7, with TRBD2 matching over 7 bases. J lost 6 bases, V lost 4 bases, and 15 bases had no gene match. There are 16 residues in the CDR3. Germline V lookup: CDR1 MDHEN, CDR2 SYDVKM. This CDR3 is CASSSLGGRGEGEQYF. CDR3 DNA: TGTGCCAGCAGTTCCCTCGGAGGGAGGGGAGAGGGCGAGCAGTACTTC.

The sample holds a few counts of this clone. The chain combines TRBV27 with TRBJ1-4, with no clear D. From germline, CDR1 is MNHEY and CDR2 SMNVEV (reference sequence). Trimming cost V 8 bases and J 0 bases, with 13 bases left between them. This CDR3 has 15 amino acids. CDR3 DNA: TGTGCCAGCCGTCGCGCAGGAGCAACTAATGAAAAACTGTTTTTT. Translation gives CASRRAGATNEKLFF.

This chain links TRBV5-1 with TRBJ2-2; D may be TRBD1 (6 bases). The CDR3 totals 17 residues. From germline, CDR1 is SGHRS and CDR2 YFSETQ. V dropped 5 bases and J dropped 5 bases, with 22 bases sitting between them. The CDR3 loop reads CASRRAGASSGTGELFF. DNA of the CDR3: TGCGCCAGCAGGCGGGCAGGGGCCTCGAGTGGGACCGGGGAGCTGTTTTTT.

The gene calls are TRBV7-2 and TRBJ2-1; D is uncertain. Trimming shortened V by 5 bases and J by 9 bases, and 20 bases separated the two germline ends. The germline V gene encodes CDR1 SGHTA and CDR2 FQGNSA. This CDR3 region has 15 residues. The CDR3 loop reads CASSAVSATMFEQFF. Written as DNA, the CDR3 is TGTGCCAGCAGCGCTGTGAGCGCTACCATGTTTGAGCAGTTCTTC.

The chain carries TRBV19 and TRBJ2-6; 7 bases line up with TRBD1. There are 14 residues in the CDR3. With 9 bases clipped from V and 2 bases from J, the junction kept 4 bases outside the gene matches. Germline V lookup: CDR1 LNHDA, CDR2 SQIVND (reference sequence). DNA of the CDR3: TGTGCCAGCAGGGGGATAGCTGGGGCCAACGTCCTGACTTTC. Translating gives CASRGIAGANVLTF.

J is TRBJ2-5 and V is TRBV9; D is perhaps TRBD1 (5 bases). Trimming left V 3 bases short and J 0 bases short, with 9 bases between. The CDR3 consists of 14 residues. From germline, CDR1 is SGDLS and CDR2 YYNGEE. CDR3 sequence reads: CASSASGNQETQYF. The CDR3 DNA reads TGTGCCAGCAGCGCCTCAGGGAACCAAGAGACCCAGTACTTC.

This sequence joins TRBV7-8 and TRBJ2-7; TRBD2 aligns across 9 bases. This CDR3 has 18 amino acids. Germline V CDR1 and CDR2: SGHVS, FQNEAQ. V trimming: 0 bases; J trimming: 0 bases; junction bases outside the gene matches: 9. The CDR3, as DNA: TGTGCCAGCAGCTTAGCGGGGGTAGCGGGAGTCGCCTCCTACGAGCAGTACTTC. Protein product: CASSLAGVAGVASYEQYF.

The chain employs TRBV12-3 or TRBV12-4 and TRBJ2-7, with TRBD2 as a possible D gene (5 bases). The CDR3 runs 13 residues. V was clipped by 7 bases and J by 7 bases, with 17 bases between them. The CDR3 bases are TGTGCCAGCACCGGCCCGGGCCCGGGGGAGCAGTACTTC. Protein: CASTGPGPGEQYF.

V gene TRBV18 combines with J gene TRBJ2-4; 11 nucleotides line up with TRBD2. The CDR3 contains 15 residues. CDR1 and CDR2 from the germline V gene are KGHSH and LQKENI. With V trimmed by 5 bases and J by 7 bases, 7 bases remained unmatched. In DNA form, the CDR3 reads TGTGCCAGCTCAGAACTAGCGGGAGTTGGGAACATTCAGTACTTC. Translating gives CASSELAGVGNIQYF. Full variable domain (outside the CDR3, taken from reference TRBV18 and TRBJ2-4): NAGVMQNPRHLVRRRGQEARLRCSPMKGHSHVYWYRQLPEEGLKFMVYLQKENIIDESGMPKERFSAEFPKEGPSILRIQQVVRGDSAAYFCASSELAGVGNIQYFGAGTRLSVL.

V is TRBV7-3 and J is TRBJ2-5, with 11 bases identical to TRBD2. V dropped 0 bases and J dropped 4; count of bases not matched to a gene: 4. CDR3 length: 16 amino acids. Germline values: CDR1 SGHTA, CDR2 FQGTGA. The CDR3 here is CASSLTLAGEGETQYF. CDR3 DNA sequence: TGTGCCAGCAGCTTAACACTAGCGGGAGAAGGAGAGACCCAGTACTTC.

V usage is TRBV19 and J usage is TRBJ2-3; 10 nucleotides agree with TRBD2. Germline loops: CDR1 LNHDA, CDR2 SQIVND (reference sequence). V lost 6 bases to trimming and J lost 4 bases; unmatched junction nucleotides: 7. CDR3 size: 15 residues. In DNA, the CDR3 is TGTGCCAGTAGCCCCCTAGCGGGAGCGGCAGATACGCAGTATTTT. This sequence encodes CASSPLAGAADTQYF.

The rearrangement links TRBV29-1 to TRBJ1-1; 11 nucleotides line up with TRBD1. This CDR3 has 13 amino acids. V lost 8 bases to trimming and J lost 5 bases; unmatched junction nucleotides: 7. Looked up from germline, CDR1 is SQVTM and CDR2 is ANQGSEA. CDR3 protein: CSTGQGAGTEAFF. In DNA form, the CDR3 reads TGCAGCACTGGACAGGGGGCGGGTACTGAAGCTTTCTTT. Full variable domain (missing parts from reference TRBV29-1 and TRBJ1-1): SAVISQKPSRDICQRGTSLTIQCQVDSQVTMMFWYRQQPGQSLTLIATANQGSEATYESGFVIDKFPISRPNLTFSTLTVSNMSPEDSSIYLCSTGQGAGTEAFFGQGTRLTVV.

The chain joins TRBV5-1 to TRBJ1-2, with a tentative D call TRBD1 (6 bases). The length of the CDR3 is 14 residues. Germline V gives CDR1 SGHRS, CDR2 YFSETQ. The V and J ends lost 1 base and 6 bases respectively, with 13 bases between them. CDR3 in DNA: TGCGCCAGCAGCTTGACCCCACAGGGCGATGGCTACACCTTC. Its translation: CASSLTPQGDGYTF.

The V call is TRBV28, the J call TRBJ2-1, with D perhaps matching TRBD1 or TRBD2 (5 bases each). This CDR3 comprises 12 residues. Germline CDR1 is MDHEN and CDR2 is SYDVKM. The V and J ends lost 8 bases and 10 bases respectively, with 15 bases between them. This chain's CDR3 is CASRDPKAEQFF. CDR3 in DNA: TGTGCCAGCCGGGACCCGAAGGCGGAGCAGTTCTTC.

The CDR3 region is CASGPHFNQPQHF. Written as DNA, the CDR3 is TGTGCCAGCGGTCCCCACTTCAATCAGCCCCAGCATTTT. The chain carries TRBV28 and TRBJ1-5; no clear D. The CDR3 covers 13 residues. Germline CDR1 MDHEN, CDR2 SYDVKM. V was trimmed by 8 bases and J by 3 bases, leaving 11 bases between them.

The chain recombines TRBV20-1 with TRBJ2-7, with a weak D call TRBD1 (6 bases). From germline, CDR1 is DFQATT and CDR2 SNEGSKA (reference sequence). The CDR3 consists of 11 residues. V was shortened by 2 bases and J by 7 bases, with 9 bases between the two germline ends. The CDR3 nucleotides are TGCAGTGCTAGAACAGGGAGAGAGCAGTACTTC. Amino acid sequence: CSARTGREQYF.

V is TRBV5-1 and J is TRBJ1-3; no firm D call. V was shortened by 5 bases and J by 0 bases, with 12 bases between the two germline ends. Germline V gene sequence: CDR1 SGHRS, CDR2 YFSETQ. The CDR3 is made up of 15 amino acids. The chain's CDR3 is CASRSGLLSGNTIYF. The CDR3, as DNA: TGCGCCAGCAGATCCGGGCTCCTCTCTGGAAACACCATATATTTT.

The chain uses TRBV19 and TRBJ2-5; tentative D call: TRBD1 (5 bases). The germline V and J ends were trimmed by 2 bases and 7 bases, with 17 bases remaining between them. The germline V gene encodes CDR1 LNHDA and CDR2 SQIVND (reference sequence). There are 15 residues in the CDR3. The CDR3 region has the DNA TGTGCCAGTAGTATACAAGGGGCCCACGATGGGACCCAGTACTTC. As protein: CASSIQGAHDGTQYF.

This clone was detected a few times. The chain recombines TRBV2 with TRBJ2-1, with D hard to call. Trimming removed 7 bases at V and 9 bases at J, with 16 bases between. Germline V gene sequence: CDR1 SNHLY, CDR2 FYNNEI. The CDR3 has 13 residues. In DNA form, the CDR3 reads TGTGCCAGCAATTCTCTAAGCTCAGGTGAGCAGTTCTTC. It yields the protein CASNSLSSGEQFF. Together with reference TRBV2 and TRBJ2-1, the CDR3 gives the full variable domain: EPEVTQTPSHQVTQMGQEVILRCVPISNHLYFYWYRQILGQKVEFLVSFYNNEISEKSEIFDDQFSVERPDGSNFTLKIRSTKLEDSAMYFCASNSLSSGEQFFGPGTRLTVL.